Listed below are T cell receptor beta chains from one sample, sequenced in a study of shared clonotypes between healthy human individuals. Clones were sequenced by immunoSEQ multiplex PCR, and TCRdb holds only the in-frame ones, with some missing. The sample holds about 1.4 million clones, roughly 95% seen once. The sequencing input was naive CD4+ T cells sorted from blood. These TCRs come from a man younger than 45 in good health. CDR3s include the opening cysteine and the closing phenylalanine or tryptophan. A D gene is named only where the DNA matches it firmly. Clone size appears in some rows only: once, few, many, or a class for an expanded clone.

V gene	D gene	J gene	clone size	CDR3 length	CDR3 DNA	CDR3 protein
TRBV19	TRBD2	TRBJ2-1	.	17	TGTGCCAGTACGGGACTAGCGGGAGTGCGGGGAATGGATGAGCAGTTCTTC	CASTGLAGVRGMDEQFF
TRBV2	.	TRBJ1-3	.	16	TGTGCCAGCAGAGACGAGCGGAGGGCGTCGGGAAACACCATATATTTT	CASRDERRASGNTIYF
TRBV11-2	TRBD2	TRBJ2-7	.	17	TGTGCCAGCAGCTCGGGACTAGCGGGAGACAGGAGAGGAGAGCAGTACTTC	CASSSGLAGDRRGEQYF
TRBV9	.	TRBJ2-2	.	12	TGTGCCAGCACACAGGGATCCGGGGAGCTGTTTTTT	CASTQGSGELFF
TRBV6-6	.	TRBJ1-2	.	11	TGTGCCAGCAGTGCAGGGGTTGGCTACACCTTC	CASSAGVGYTF
TRBV9	TRBD1	TRBJ2-3	.	18	TGTGCCAGCAGCGTAGGGACAGGACAGGGGTGGGTGACAGATACGCAGTATTTT	CASSVGTGQGWVTDTQYF
TRBV5-6	TRBD2	TRBJ2-1	.	16	TGTGCCAGCAGCCTGCCGGGACTAGCGTCAGACTCTGAGCAGTTCTTC	CASSLPGLASDSEQFF
TRBV9	.	TRBJ2-1	.	15	TGTGCCAGCAGCGTAGACGGTAGCGAGTACAATGAGCAGTTCTTC	CASSVDGSEYNEQFF
TRBV4-3	TRBD1	TRBJ2-1	.	15	TGCGCCAGCAGCCAATTGGGACAGGGCTACAATGAGCAGTTCTTC	CASSQLGQGYNEQFF
TRBV18	.	TRBJ2-1	.	15	TGTGCCAGCTCACCACTCGCCCAGTCTCGGGATGAGCAGTTCTTC	CASSPLAQSRDEQFF
TRBV28	.	TRBJ1-5	.	18	TGTGCCAGCAGTTTGATCAATGGTATTGGGTCCGGCAATCAGCCCCAGCATTTT	CASSLINGIGSGNQPQHF
TRBV19	TRBD2	TRBJ2-1	.	15	TGTGCCAGTAGTAGGAGCGGGAGGTCATCCAATGAGCAGTTCTTC	CASSRSGRSSNEQFF
TRBV5-4	TRBD1	TRBJ2-3	.	15	TGTGCCAGCAGTCGTACAGGGGGCGGAGGAGATACGCAGTATTTT	CASSRTGGGGDTQYF
TRBV5-6	.	TRBJ2-7	.	14	TGTGCCAGCAGCTTGGGGCAAAGCTCCTACGAGCAGTACTTC	CASSLGQSSYEQYF
TRBV7-9	TRBD1	TRBJ2-7	.	15	TGTGCCAGCAACCCCGGCCGGGACAGGGTCTACGAGCAGTACTTC	CASNPGRDRVYEQYF
TRBV15	TRBD1	TRBJ2-1	.	15	TGTGCCACCAGAGGGACAGGGGGGACCTACAATGAGCAGTTCTTC	CATRGTGGTYNEQFF
TRBV9	.	TRBJ2-7	.	15	TGTGCCAGCAGCGCTCGTGGGATACAGGGCCACGAGCAGTACTTC	CASSARGIQGHEQYF
TRBV28	.	TRBJ1-4	.	11	TGTGCCAGCAGTTTAACTGGCAAACTGTTTTTT	CASSLTGKLFF
TRBV30	.	TRBJ2-6	.	14	TGTGCCTGGAGTCCCAGGGTCGGGGCCAACGTCCTGACTTTC	CAWSPRVGANVLTF
TRBV10-1	.	TRBJ2-1	.	16	TGCGCCAGCAGTGAAGGAACGATTGCCTCCTACAATGAGCAGTTCTTC	CASSEGTIASYNEQFF
TRBV28	.	TRBJ2-3	.	15	TGTGCCAGCAGTTTGGGTGACCACAGCACAGATACGCAGTATTTT	CASSLGDHSTDTQYF
TRBV6-5	TRBD1	TRBJ2-7	.	15	TGTGCCAGCAGCTCCACAGGGGCGCGTACCTACGAGCAGTACTTC	CASSSTGARTYEQYF
TRBV5-5	.	TRBJ2-3	.	12	TGTGCCAGCAGCTTGGATAGAGATACGCAGTATTTT	CASSLDRDTQYF
TRBV29-1	.	TRBJ2-7	.	11	TGCAGCGTTGATATGGGAATCGAGCAGTACTTC	CSVDMGIEQYF
TRBV9	.	TRBJ2-5	.	15	TGTGCCAGCAGCGTTGACGGGCCAAGTATATCGACCCAGTACTTC	CASSVDGPSISTQYF
TRBV29-1	.	TRBJ1-3	.	14	TGCAGCGTTGATCAGGGGCGCTCTGGAAACACCATATATTTT	CSVDQGRSGNTIYF
TRBV7-9	.	TRBJ1-1	.	15	TGTGCCAGCAGAAAAGGGCAGATGGGAAACACTGAAGCTTTCTTT	CASRKGQMGNTEAFF
TRBV5-6	TRBD2	TRBJ2-1	.	16	TGTGCCAGCAGCTTAAGGTCCGGGAGGTTCTACAATGAGCAGTTCTTC	CASSLRSGRFYNEQFF
TRBV30	.	TRBJ1-2	.	13	TGTGCCTGGAGTGTGGAGGGGGGAGGTGGCTACACCTTC	CAWSVEGGGGYTF
TRBV9	.	TRBJ1-5	.	15	TGTGCCAGCAGCGTAGAGGCAGGGAGCAATCAGCCCCAGCATTTT	CASSVEAGSNQPQHF
TRBV5-1	TRBD2	TRBJ2-1	once	15	TGCGCCAGCACCATGACTAGCGGGAGTACTAATGAGCAGTTCTTC	CASTMTSGSTNEQFF
TRBV11-2	TRBD2	TRBJ2-7	.	16	TGTGCCAGCAGCTTAGGGTCTGTGGGACTACCCTACGAGCAGTACTTC	CASSLGSVGLPYEQYF
TRBV27	.	TRBJ2-5	.	15	TGTGCCAGCAGTCACCCCCCGGGTGGTAAAGAGACCCAGTACTTC	CASSHPPGGKETQYF
TRBV6-6	TRBD2	TRBJ2-1	.	15	TGTGCCAGCAGTGGTAGCGGGACCCCTAACAATGAGCAGTTCTTC	CASSGSGTPNNEQFF
TRBV9	.	TRBJ2-3	.	14	TGTGCCAGCAGCGTTAGCGCCCTCACAGATACGCAGTATTTT	CASSVSALTDTQYF
TRBV18	.	TRBJ2-5	.	13	TGTGCCAGCTCACCATCTGGAAAAGAGACCCAGTACTTC	CASSPSGKETQYF
TRBV9	.	TRBJ1-3	.	13	TGTGCCAGCAGCGAGGGTTCTGGAAACACCATATATTTT	CASSEGSGNTIYF
TRBV7-9	.	TRBJ2-3	.	13	TGTGCCAGCAGCTTACGGGACGCAGATACGCAGTATTTT	CASSLRDADTQYF
TRBV5-1	.	TRBJ2-5	.	14	TGCGCCAGCAGCTTAACCGGGGGACAAGAGACCCAGTACTTC	CASSLTGGQETQYF
TRBV6-1	.	TRBJ1-2	.	13	TGTGCCAGCAGTGAAAAGTTCGCCAATGGCTACACCTTC	CASSEKFANGYTF
TRBV9	.	TRBJ1-4	.	15	TGTGCCAGCAGCGTTCAGGGTGCAACTAATGAAAAACTGTTTTTT	CASSVQGATNEKLFF
TRBV6-6	.	TRBJ2-7	.	13	TGTGCCAGCAGTCCCCTAAGTCTAGACGAGCAGTACTTC	CASSPLSLDEQYF
TRBV5-1	TRBD1	TRBJ2-2	.	15	TGCGCCAGCAGCTTGTTGACAGGGCGAACCGGGGAGCTGTTTTTT	CASSLLTGRTGELFF
TRBV5-1	TRBD2	TRBJ2-2	.	16	TGCGCCAGCAGCAGCGGACTAGCGAGAAACACCGGGGAGCTGTTTTTT	CASSSGLARNTGELFF
TRBV5-4	.	TRBJ1-4	.	14	TGTGCCAGCAGCTTGGCGGGGTCAAATGAAAAACTGTTTTTT	CASSLAGSNEKLFF
TRBV28	TRBD1	TRBJ2-3	.	14	TGTGCCAGCAACCTAAACAGGGGTACAGATACGCAGTATTTT	CASNLNRGTDTQYF
TRBV29-1	.	TRBJ1-3	.	15	TGCAGCGTTGAAGGGGTTGACAGTTATGGAAACACCATATATTTT	CSVEGVDSYGNTIYF
TRBV10-3	.	TRBJ1-4	.	13	TGTGCCATCAGTGGGGGCGGATCGGAAAAACTGTTTTTT	CAISGGGSEKLFF
TRBV7-6	.	TRBJ1-5	.	17	TGTGCCAGCAGCCTGAGGGCCGCAGGCCTTAGCAATCAGCCCCAGCATTTT	CASSLRAAGLSNQPQHF
TRBV4-2	.	TRBJ2-7	once	13	TGTGCCAGCAGCCTCCCCGGGCCAAACGAGCAGTACTTC	CASSLPGPNEQYF
TRBV27	TRBD1	TRBJ2-6	.	20	TGTGCCAGCAGTCCCCCACCCTCCGGGACAGGGGGCTCTGGGGCCAACGTCCTGACTTTC	CASSPPPSGTGGSGANVLTF
TRBV2	.	TRBJ1-1	.	16	TGTGCCAGCAGCTATACCGAGGGACTAGCTAACACTGAAGCTTTCTTT	CASSYTEGLANTEAFF
TRBV7-2	.	TRBJ2-6	few	17	TGTGCCAGCAGCCCAGGGACGGGGATCTCTGGGGCCAACGTCCTGACTTTC	CASSPGTGISGANVLTF
TRBV6-5	TRBD1	TRBJ2-3	.	14	TGTGCCAGCAGTAAGGACAGGGTGGCAGATACGCAGTATTTT	CASSKDRVADTQYF
TRBV18	TRBD2	TRBJ2-3	.	18	TGTGCCAGCTCACGGACTAGCGGGAGGACTTCTAGCACAGATACGCAGTATTTT	CASSRTSGRTSSTDTQYF
TRBV4-3	TRBD2	TRBJ2-3	.	18	TGCGCCAGCAGCCAAGTCCGGACTAGCGGTACTAGCACAGATACGCAGTATTTT	CASSQVRTSGTSTDTQYF
TRBV18	TRBD2	TRBJ2-3	.	14	TGTGCCAGCTCACCTACGCGGGGGACAGATACGCAGTATTTT	CASSPTRGTDTQYF
TRBV5-4	.	TRBJ2-2	.	16	TGTGCCAGCAGCTTAAGGGCCCATATGCTCACCGGGGAGCTGTTTTTT	CASSLRAHMLTGELFF
TRBV28	.	TRBJ1-4	.	20	TGTGCCAGCAGTCCTATAGAGAGATTCTTTCGGAAAGGGGCTAATGAAAAACTGTTTTTT	CASSPIERFFRKGANEKLFF